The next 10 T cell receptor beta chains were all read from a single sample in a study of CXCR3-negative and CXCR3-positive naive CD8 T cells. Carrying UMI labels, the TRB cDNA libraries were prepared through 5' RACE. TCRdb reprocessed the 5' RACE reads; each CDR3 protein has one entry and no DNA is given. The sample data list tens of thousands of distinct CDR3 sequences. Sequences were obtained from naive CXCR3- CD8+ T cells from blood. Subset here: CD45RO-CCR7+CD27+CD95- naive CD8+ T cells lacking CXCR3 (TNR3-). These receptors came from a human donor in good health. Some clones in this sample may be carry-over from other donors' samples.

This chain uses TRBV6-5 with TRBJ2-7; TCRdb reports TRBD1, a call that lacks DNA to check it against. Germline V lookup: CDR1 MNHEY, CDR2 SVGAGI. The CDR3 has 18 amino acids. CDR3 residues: CASSYSSGTGGARWEQYF.

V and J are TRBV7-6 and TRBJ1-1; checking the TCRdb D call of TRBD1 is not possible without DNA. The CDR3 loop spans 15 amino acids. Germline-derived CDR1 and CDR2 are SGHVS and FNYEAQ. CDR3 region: CASSLDPGMGTEAFF.

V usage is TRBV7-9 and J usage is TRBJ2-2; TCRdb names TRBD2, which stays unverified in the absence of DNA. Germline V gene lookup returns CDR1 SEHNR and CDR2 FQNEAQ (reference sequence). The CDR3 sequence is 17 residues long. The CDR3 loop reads CASSLGRTSGGTGELFF.

CDR3 sequence: CASSKGQHTDTQYF. V and J are TRBV27 and TRBJ2-3. This CDR3 is built from 14 residues. The germline V gene has CDR1 MNHEY and CDR2 SMNVEV (reference sequence).

The chain's CDR3 is CSARAFLSSYNEQFF. The V call is TRBV20-1, the J call TRBJ2-1. There are 15 residues in the CDR3. Germline V CDR1 and CDR2: DFQATT, SNEGSKA (reference sequence).

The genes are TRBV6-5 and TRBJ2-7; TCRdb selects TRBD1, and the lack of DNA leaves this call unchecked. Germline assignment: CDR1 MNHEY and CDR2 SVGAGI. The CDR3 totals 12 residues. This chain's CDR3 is CASSNRGDEQYF.

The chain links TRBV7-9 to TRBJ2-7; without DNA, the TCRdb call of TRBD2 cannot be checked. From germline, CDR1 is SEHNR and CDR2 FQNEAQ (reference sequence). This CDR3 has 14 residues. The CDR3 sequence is CASSLVPSGYEQYF.

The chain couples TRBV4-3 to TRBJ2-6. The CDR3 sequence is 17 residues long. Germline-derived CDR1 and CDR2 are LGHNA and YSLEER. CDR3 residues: CASSQEGYGTGANVLTF.

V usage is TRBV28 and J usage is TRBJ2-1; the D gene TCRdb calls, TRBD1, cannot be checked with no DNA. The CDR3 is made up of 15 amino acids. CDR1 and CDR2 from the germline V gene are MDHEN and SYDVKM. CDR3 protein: CASRSLIGANNEQFF.

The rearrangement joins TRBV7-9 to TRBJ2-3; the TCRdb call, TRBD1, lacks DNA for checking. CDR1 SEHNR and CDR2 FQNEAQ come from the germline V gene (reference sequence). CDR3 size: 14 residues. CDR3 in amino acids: CASSRTGEGDTQYF.